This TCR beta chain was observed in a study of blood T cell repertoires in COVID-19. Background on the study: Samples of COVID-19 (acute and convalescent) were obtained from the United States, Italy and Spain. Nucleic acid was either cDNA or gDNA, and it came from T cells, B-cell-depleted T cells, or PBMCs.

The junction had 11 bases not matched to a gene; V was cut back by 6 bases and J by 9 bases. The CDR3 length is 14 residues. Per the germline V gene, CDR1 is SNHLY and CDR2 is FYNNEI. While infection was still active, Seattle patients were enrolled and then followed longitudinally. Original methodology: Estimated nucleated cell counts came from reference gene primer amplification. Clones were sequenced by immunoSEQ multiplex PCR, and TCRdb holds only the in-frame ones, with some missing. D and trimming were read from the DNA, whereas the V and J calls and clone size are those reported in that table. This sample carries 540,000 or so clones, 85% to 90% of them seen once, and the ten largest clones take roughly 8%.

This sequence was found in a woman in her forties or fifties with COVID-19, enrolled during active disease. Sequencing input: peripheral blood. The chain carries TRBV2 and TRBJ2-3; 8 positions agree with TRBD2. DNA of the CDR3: TGTGCCAGCAGCGTAACGGGGGGGCTTTCGACGCAGTATTTT. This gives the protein CASSVTGGLSTQYF. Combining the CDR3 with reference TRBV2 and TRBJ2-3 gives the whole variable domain EPEVTQTPSHQVTQMGQEVILRCVPISNHLYFYWYRQILGQKVEFLVSFYNNEISEKSEIFDDQFSVERPDGSNFTLKIRSTKLEDSAMYFCASSVTGGLSTQYFGPGTRLTVL.